Sequencing of this T cell receptor (beta chain) was carried out in a study of blood T cell repertoires in COVID-19. Study-level background: Sample material is recorded as cDNA or gDNA derived from T cells, B-cell-depleted T cells, or PBMCs.

Clones were read by immunoSEQ multiplex PCR, and TCRdb kept only the in-frame ones, dropping some. The data contain about 140,000 clones, around 90% of them singletons. This CDR3 region has 14 residues. Trimming removed 5 bases from V and 6 bases from J, with 14 bases in between. The V gene's germline CDR1 is SGHRS and CDR2 YFSETQ. Sequenced input: peripheral blood. The receptor was derived from a man aged 65 to 79 with acute or convalescent COVID-19. The chain joins TRBV5-1 to TRBJ1-4; weak D call: TRBD1 (5 bases). The DNA of the CDR3 is TGCGCCAGCAGTTCAGGGAGGACGGATGAAAAACTGTTTTTT. Its translation: CASSSGRTDEKLFF.